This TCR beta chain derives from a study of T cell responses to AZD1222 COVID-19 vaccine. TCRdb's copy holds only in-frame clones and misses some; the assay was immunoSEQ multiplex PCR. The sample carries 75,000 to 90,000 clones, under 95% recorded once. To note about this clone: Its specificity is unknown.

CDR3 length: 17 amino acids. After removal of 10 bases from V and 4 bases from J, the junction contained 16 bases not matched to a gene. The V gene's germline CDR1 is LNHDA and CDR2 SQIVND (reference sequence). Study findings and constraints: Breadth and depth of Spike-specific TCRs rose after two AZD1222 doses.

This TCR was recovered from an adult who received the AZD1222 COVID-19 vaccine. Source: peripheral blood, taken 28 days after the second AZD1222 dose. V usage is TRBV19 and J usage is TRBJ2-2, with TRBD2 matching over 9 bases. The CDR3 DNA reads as TGTGCCACTGCGGGAGGGCAGGTCATTCGGGGCACCGGGGAGCTGTTTTTT. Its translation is CATAGGQVIRGTGELFF.